This T cell receptor beta chain is drawn from a study of T cell changes during pregnancy in multiple sclerosis. Trimming cost V 3 bases and J 7 bases, with 15 bases left between them. This CDR3 contains 14 residues. The germline CDR1 and CDR2 sequences are LNHDA and SQIVND (reference sequence). Sequencing was performed with immunoSEQ multiplex PCR; in TCRdb, only in-frame clones are kept and a portion is missing. The profile shows under 55,000 clones, approximately 93% of them singletons. This clonotype was sampled from a female donor with multiple sclerosis, enrolled in a pregnancy study. Sample: CD4+ T cells from peripheral blood mononuclear cells, taken in the third trimester of pregnancy. This rearrangement joins TRBV19 to TRBJ1-1; a weak D match, TRBD1 (6 bases). As DNA, the CDR3 is TGTGCCAGTAGTATCCTCGGCAGGGGTAATGAAGCTTTCTTT. Translation: CASSILGRGNEAFF.